This passage covers 3 T cell receptor beta chains from one sample sequenced in a study of OX40 agonist ivuxolimab in advanced cancers. The data were produced by immunoSEQ multiplex PCR, yet TCRdb's version contains in-frame clones alone and is incomplete. The sample lists fewer than 100,000 clones; about 91% were seen once. The sequenced sample was CD4+ or CD8+ T cells sorted from blood, obtained in a trial of the OX40 agonist ivuxolimab. These receptors were taken from an adult with an advanced solid tumor such as melanoma, head and neck, liver or kidney cancer.

The gene calls are TRBV18 and TRBJ2-1; 10 bases align to TRBD2. The CDR3 totals 16 residues. Germline lookup yields CDR1 KGHSH and CDR2 LQKENI. With 2 bases clipped from V and 6 bases from J, the junction kept 7 bases outside the gene matches. The CDR3 nucleotides are TGTGCCAGCTCACCATTTCCTAGCGGGAGAACCAATGAGCAGTTCTTC. This codes for CASSPFPSGRTNEQFF.

The chain carries TRBV7-9 and TRBJ2-7; no clear D gene. Trimming pared 3 bases from V and 0 bases from J, leaving 9 bases between. Germline CDR1 is SEHNR and CDR2 is FQNEAQ (reference sequence). The CDR3 runs 14 residues. The CDR3 loop reads CASSLDPLSYEQYF. DNA for the CDR3: TGTGCCAGCAGCTTGGACCCTCTCTCCTACGAGCAGTACTTC. The full variable domain, completed using reference TRBV7-9 and TRBJ2-7, is DTGVSQNPRHKITKRGQNVTFRCDPISEHNRLYWYRQTLGQGPEFLTYFQNEAQLEKSRLLSDRFSAERPKGSFSTLEIQRTEQGDSAMYLCASSLDPLSYEQYFGPGTRLTVT.

The V call is TRBV2, the J call TRBJ2-3; D is undetermined. This CDR3 region has 15 residues. Between the trimmed V and J ends, which lost 6 bases and 6 bases, there was a span of 19 bases. Germline values: CDR1 SNHLY, CDR2 FYNNEI. For the CDR3, the DNA is TGTGCCAGCAGCGAGTTTCGGGCCCCTCGGGATACGCAGTATTTT. This translates into CASSEFRAPRDTQYF.